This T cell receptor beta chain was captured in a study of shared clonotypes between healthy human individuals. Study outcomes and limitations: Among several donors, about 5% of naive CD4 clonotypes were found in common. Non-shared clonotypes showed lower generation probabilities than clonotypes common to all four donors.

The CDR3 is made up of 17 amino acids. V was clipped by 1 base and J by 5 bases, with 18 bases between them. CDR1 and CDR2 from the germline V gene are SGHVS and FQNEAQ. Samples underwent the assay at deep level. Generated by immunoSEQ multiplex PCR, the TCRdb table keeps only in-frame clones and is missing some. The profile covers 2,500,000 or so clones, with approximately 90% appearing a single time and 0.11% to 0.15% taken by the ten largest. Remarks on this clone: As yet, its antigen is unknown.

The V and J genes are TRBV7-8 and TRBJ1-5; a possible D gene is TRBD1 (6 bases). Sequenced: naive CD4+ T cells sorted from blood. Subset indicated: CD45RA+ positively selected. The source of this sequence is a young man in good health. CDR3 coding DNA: TGTGCCAGCAGCTTAGTGGTGGGGGGCGGATCAGATCAGCCCCAGCATTTT. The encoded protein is CASSLVVGGGSDQPQHF.